This T cell receptor (beta chain) was captured by sequencing in a study of early T cells in non-severe SARS-CoV-2 infection. Study-wide context: Sequencing of bulk RNA from unsorted whole blood was done, without chain pairing. General observations from the study: Anti-spike CD8 responses were favored by VDJdb matching, which missed private and CD4 specificities.

Unique molecular identifiers tagged individual cDNA molecules. A single record per CDR3 protein comes from TCRdb applying MiXCR to the 5' RACE reads. The top ten hold around 4.3% of the sample, which has over 90,000 distinct CDR3 sequences, about 12% seen once. This clonotype showed up just a few times. The antigen is not known. The TCR was taken from an adult who was a healthcare worker with PCR-confirmed SARS-CoV-2 infection or an uninfected control (not recorded which). The sequencing used whole blood, collected at baseline.

The CDR3 DNA is TGTGCCAGCAGTTATCACCGGACAGGGCGCAATCAGCCCCAGCATTTT. This sequence encodes CASSYHRTGRNQPQHF. The chain has TRBV6-2 or TRBV6-3 and TRBJ1-5, with TRBD1 matching over 8 bases. This CDR3 has 16 amino acids. CDR1 is MNHEY, CDR2 SVGEGT, per germline. J gave up 2 bases and V 3 bases, and 6 bases lay outside the gene matches.